The rows below give T cell receptor beta chains drawn from one sample of a study of STAT5B mutations in CD4+ large granular lymphocyte leukemia. Sequencing used immunoSEQ multiplex PCR; TCRdb keeps in-frame clones, though not all of them. The sample carries some 30,000 clones, 81% recorded once. Sequencing used CD4+ T cells from blood buffy coats. These receptors originate from a human donor in good health. Both conserved end residues are part of each CDR3. A D gene is named only where the DNA matches it firmly. Clone size appears in some rows only: once, few, many, or a class for an expanded clone.

d_gene	len	v_gene	j_gene	abundance	CDR3nt	CDR3aa
NA	12	TRBV7-2	TRBJ2-7	NA	TGTGCCAGCAGCCCGGACTGGGGCGAGCAGTACTTC	CASSPDWGEQYF
TRBD2	11	TRBV6-5	TRBJ2-3	NA	TGTGCCAGCAGTTATGGCGGGAGTTGGTATTTT	CASSYGGSWYF
TRBD2	16	TRBV19	TRBJ2-3	once	TGTGCCAGTAGTGCAGCTAGCGGGAGTTTGCCAGATACGCAGTATTTT	CASSAASGSLPDTQYF
TRBD1	14	TRBV11-3	TRBJ2-3	NA	TGTGCCAGCAGCTTATTAGGGGGCGCAGATACGCAGTATTTT	CASSLLGGADTQYF
TRBD2	16	TRBV11-2	TRBJ2-7	NA	TGTGCCAGCAGCTTAGGACTAGCGGGAGCCTACTACGAGCAGTACTTC	CASSLGLAGAYYEQYF
NA	14	TRBV28	TRBJ1-5	few	TGTGCCAGCACTCTCAGGACCGGGCAAAGGCCCCAGCATTTT	CASTLRTGQRPQHF
TRBD1	15	TRBV27	TRBJ1-1	NA	TGTGCCAGCAGCCGGGGACAGAGCATGAACACTGAAGCTTTCTTT	CASSRGQSMNTEAFF
TRBD1	15	TRBV18	TRBJ2-7	NA	TGTGCCAGCTCACGGGACAGGGGGAACTCGTACGAGCAGTACTTC	CASSRDRGNSYEQYF
NA	12	TRBV6-6	TRBJ1-5	few	TGTGCCAGCAGCCGCTTGGAGGAGCCCCAGCATTTT	CASSRLEEPQHF
NA	13	TRBV4-1	TRBJ2-1	NA	TGCGCCAGCAGCCGGACCCCACCCGCTGAGCAGTTCTTC	CASSRTPPAEQFF
NA	15	TRBV4-2	TRBJ1-5	few	TGTGCCAGCAGCCAAGATTTGGCAACCTCTCAGCCCCAGCATTTT	CASSQDLATSQPQHF
NA	15	TRBV30	TRBJ2-5	NA	TGTGCCTGGAGTGTAGGGAGGGGGGAGCAAGAGACCCAGTACTTC	CAWSVGRGEQETQYF
TRBD1	16	TRBV4-1	TRBJ2-7	NA	TGCGCCAGCAGCCCCACCCGGGACAGGGTGGCGTACGAGCAGTACTTC	CASSPTRDRVAYEQYF
NA	12	TRBV7-2	TRBJ2-7	NA	TGTGCCAGCAGCGGGGACGAACACGAGCAGTACTTC	CASSGDEHEQYF
TRBD2	15	TRBV6-1	TRBJ2-7	NA	TGTGCCAGCAGTGAAACTAGCGGGAGCCGGTACGAGCAGTACTTC	CASSETSGSRYEQYF
NA	12	TRBV28	TRBJ1-5	few	TGTGCCAGCATGCAGGGTGGAAGGCCCCAGCATTTT	CASMQGGRPQHF
NA	15	TRBV27	TRBJ2-1	NA	TGTGCCAGCAGTTTCAAGATAGCGGTCCTCAATGAGCAGTTCTTC	CASSFKIAVLNEQFF
NA	14	TRBV10-2	TRBJ2-1	NA	TGCGCCAGCATGACGACGGGACCCTACAATGAGCAGTTCTTC	CASMTTGPYNEQFF
TRBD2	14	TRBV19	TRBJ2-1	NA	TGTGCCAGTAGTTTAACCGGGACTAGCGATGAGCAGTTCTTC	CASSLTGTSDEQFF
NA	14	TRBV5-6	TRBJ1-5	once	TGTGCCAGCAGCTTACCCAGGGAAGATCAGCCCCAGCATTTT	CASSLPREDQPQHF
NA	12	TRBV7-2	TRBJ2-7	NA	TGTGCCAGCAGCTTAGAGGACACCGAGCAGTACTTC	CASSLEDTEQYF
NA	14	TRBV28	TRBJ1-1	NA	TGTGCCAGCAGTCACCCCTGGGGGAACACTGAAGCTTTCTTT	CASSHPWGNTEAFF
TRBD1	16	TRBV6-6	TRBJ1-1	NA	TGTGCCAGCAGCAGGCCGGGACAGGGGCAAAGTACTGAAGCTTTCTTT	CASSRPGQGQSTEAFF
TRBD2	14	TRBV10-1	TRBJ2-7	NA	TGCGCCAGCAGTGGAAATAGCGGGAACTACGAGCAGTACTTC	CASSGNSGNYEQYF
TRBD1	15	TRBV19	TRBJ1-5	NA	TGTGCCAGTAGTATAAGGACAGGCGTCAATCAGCCCCAGCATTTT	CASSIRTGVNQPQHF
TRBD2	18	TRBV27	TRBJ2-3	NA	TGTGCCAGCAGTTTATTTGTACTAGCGGGAGGAATAACAGATACGCAGTATTTT	CASSLFVLAGGITDTQYF
NA	13	TRBV4-3	TRBJ2-1	NA	TGCGCCAGCAGCCATGAGGTGGAGAATGAGCAGTTCTTC	CASSHEVENEQFF
NA	11	TRBV6-6	TRBJ2-7	NA	TGTGCCAGCAGTTACAGGGACGAGCAGTACTTC	CASSYRDEQYF
TRBD1	15	TRBV11-1	TRBJ1-1	NA	TGTGCCAGCAGCTTAAGGACAGGGGACAAGGATGAAGCTTTCTTT	CASSLRTGDKDEAFF
TRBD2	16	TRBV2	TRBJ2-1	few	TGTGCCAGCAGTGAACTGGGACTAGCGGGAGACAATGAGCAGTTCTTC	CASSELGLAGDNEQFF
TRBD1	14	TRBV28	TRBJ1-5	few	TGTGCCAGCAGCCCAGGACAGGGATATCAGCCCCAGCATTTT	CASSPGQGYQPQHF
TRBD2	17	TRBV30	TRBJ2-1	NA	TGTGCCTGGAGTCATTCCTCACTAGCGGGAGGGCCGAATGAGCAGTTCTTC	CAWSHSSLAGGPNEQFF
NA	12	TRBV7-6	TRBJ2-7	NA	TGTGCCAGCAGCTCGAACCGCTACGAGCAGTACTTC	CASSSNRYEQYF
NA	17	TRBV10-1	TRBJ2-4	NA	TGCGCCAGCAGTGAGTCTACAAGTCTGGGAGCCAAAAACATTCAGTACTTC	CASSESTSLGAKNIQYF
NA	14	TRBV5-1	TRBJ2-5	NA	TGCGCCAGCAGCGACGCCCAGACTACGGAGACCCAGTACTTC	CASSDAQTTETQYF
TRBD2	17	TRBV9	TRBJ2-3	NA	TGTGCCAGCAGCTCAGGCCTAGCGGGAGGCCCCGCAGATACGCAGTATTTT	CASSSGLAGGPADTQYF
TRBD2	14	TRBV10-3	TRBJ2-7	NA	TGTGCCATCAGGGCGCGGGAGGGCGCCTACGAGCAGTACTTC	CAIRAREGAYEQYF
TRBD1	14	TRBV5-1	TRBJ2-3	NA	TGCGCCAGCAGTACCGGGACAGGCACAGATACGCAGTATTTT	CASSTGTGTDTQYF
NA	15	TRBV4-3	TRBJ1-6	NA	TGCGCCAGCAGCCAGGTCACAGGGAAAAGTTCACCCCTCCACTTT	CASSQVTGKSSPLHF
NA	15	TRBV19	TRBJ2-7	NA	TGTGCCAGTAGTATGACAGGCAGGGTAATCGACGAGCAGTACTTC	CASSMTGRVIDEQYF
TRBD1	16	TRBV15	TRBJ1-2	NA	TGTGCCACCAGCAGAGATCTGGCAGGGGGAATATATGGCTACACCTTC	CATSRDLAGGIYGYTF
TRBD1	16	TRBV6-6	TRBJ2-3	once	TGTGCCAGCAGTTACCCTAGGACAGGGGGGACAGATACGCAGTATTTT	CASSYPRTGGTDTQYF
NA	13	TRBV9	TRBJ2-3	NA	TGTGCCAGCAGCGTAGACGGCACAGATACGCAGTATTTT	CASSVDGTDTQYF
NA	17	TRBV1	TRBJ2-7	NA	TGCACCAGGCTGGCCCCGAGGGGTGGGAGTATACCCTACGAGCAGTACTTC	CTRLAPRGGSIPYEQYF
TRBD2	16	TRBV5-5	TRBJ2-1	NA	TGTGCCAGCAGCTTGGGGCTAGCGGAATCCTACAATGAGCAGTTCTTC	CASSLGLAESYNEQFF
NA	15	TRBV30	TRBJ1-2	NA	TGTGCCTGGAGTGAGGTTGAGGGGACTGACTATGGCTACACCTTC	CAWSEVEGTDYGYTF
TRBD1	15	TRBV4-1	TRBJ2-1	NA	TGCGCCAGCAGCCGACCGGGACAGTCTCTCGGTGAGCAGTTCTTC	CASSRPGQSLGEQFF
NA	15	TRBV5-1	TRBJ2-7	NA	TGCGCCAGCAGCTTGGCGGGACCCCCGGATGCCGAGCAGTACTTC	CASSLAGPPDAEQYF
NA	15	TRBV28	TRBJ1-5	NA	TGTGCCAGCAGTTTTCACATCCAGAGCAATCAGCCCCAGCATTTT	CASSFHIQSNQPQHF
TRBD1	14	TRBV2	TRBJ2-5	once	TGTGCCAGCATTCCGGACAGGACCCAAGAGACCCAGTACTTC	CASIPDRTQETQYF
TRBD2	20	TRBV4-3	TRBJ2-7	NA	TGCGCCAGCAGCCCCTCGCACGGGCTAGCGGGCCCCATTCTCTCCTACGAGCAGTACTTC	CASSPSHGLAGPILSYEQYF